This T cell receptor beta chain was sequenced during a study of shared clonotypes between healthy human individuals. Study as a whole: With ages of 18 to 49, the donors were a couple of women and three men.

Using immunoSEQ multiplex PCR, the repertoire was profiled, and TCRdb retains in-frame clones only, with some absent. The sample holds approximately 1,000,000 clones, roughly 80% seen once. This CDR3 spans 15 amino acids. Germline CDR1 and CDR2: GTSNPN and SVGIG (reference sequence). V was trimmed by 0 bases and J by 2 bases, leaving 13 bases between them. The chain uses TRBV30 and TRBJ1-2, with unresolved D. The clonotype originates from a man aged 18-30 years in good health. Some clones in this sample may be carry-over from other donors' samples. The sample taken for sequencing was memory CD4+ T cells from PBMCs. Subset described: CD45RA-negative fraction. The CDR3 DNA is TGTGCCTGGAGTGTAAATCGCGCGGGGAACTATGGCTACACCTTC. Encoded protein: CAWSVNRAGNYGYTF.